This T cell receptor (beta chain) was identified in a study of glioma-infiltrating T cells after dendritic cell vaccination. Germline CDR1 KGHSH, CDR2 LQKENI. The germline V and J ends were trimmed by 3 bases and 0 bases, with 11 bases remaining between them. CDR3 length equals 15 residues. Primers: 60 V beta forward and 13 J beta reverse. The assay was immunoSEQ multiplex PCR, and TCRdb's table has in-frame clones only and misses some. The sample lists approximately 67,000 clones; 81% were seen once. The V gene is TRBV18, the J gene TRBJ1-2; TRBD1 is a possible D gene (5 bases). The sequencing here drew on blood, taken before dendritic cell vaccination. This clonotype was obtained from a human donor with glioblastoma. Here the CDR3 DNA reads TGTGCCAGCTCACCTGAGACAGAAGCTAACTATGGCTACACCTTC. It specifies CASSPETEANYGYTF.